This T cell receptor (beta chain) originates from a study of T cell responses to AZD1222 COVID-19 vaccine. Study-level points and caveats: The sample set comprised mostly white British donors with more females, and clonal diversity was possibly underestimated. Samples come after the peak T cell response, not at day 14. Rises in breadth and depth of Spike-specific TCRs came after two AZD1222 doses.

Clones were read by immunoSEQ multiplex PCR, and TCRdb kept only the in-frame ones, dropping some. The data hold over 150,000 clones, with more than 80% observed a single time. The CDR3 is 12 amino acids. Germline assignment: CDR1 MNHEY and CDR2 SVGAGI. V shed 9 bases and J shed 6 bases, with 15 bases lying between them. A remark on this clone: Antigen: not known.

The specimen comprised peripheral blood, sampled on day 0 of AZD1222 vaccination. This TCR derives from an adult in good health. J is TRBJ2-7 and V is TRBV6-5, with D hard to call. The CDR3 sequence: CASKRKGVEQYF. The CDR3 nucleotides read TGTGCCAGTAAGAGGAAAGGAGTCGAGCAGTACTTC.